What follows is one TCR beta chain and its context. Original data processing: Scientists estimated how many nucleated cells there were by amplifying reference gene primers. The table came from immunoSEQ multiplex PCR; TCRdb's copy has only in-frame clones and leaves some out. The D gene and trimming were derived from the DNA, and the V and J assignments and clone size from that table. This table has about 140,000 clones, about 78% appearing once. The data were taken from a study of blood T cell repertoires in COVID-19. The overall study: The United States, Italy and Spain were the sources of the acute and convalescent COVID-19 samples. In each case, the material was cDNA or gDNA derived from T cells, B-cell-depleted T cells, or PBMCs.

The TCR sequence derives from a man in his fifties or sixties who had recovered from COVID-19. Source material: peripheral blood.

CDR3 in amino acids: CASSLGGGGGELFF. CDR3 nucleotide sequence: TGTGCCAGCAGCCTAGGGGGGGGTGGCGGGGAGCTGTTTTTT. The chain carries TRBV7-2 and TRBJ2-2; TRBD2 might be the D (7 bases). The germline CDR1 and CDR2 sequences are SGHTA and FQGNSA. CDR3 size: 14 residues. V was pared by 5 bases and J by 7 bases, with 14 bases between.